The 21 T cell receptor beta chains listed next were all sequenced from one sample in a study of T cell changes during pregnancy in multiple sclerosis. Clones were sequenced by immunoSEQ multiplex PCR, and TCRdb holds only the in-frame ones, with some missing. Here the sample spans roughly 100,000 clones, roughly nine tenths being singletons. This material consisted of peripheral blood, taken before pregnancy. The receptors come from a female donor with multiple sclerosis, enrolled in a pregnancy study.

The V and J genes are TRBV6-5 and TRBJ2-7, with 9 bases aligning to TRBD1. CDR1 and CDR2 from the germline V gene are MNHEY and SVGAGI. This CDR3 spans 13 amino acids. J was trimmed by 5 bases and V by 5 bases; bases with no gene match: 4. The CDR3 here is CASSDRGMDEQYF. CDR3 in DNA: TGTGCCAGCAGTGACAGGGGGATGGACGAGCAGTACTTC.

The chain is built from TRBV9 and TRBJ2-1; possible D gene TRBD2, 5 bases. Trimming took 4 bases from V and 8 from J, leaving 19 bases between them. Germline V lookup: CDR1 SGDLS, CDR2 YYNGEE. This CDR3 has 15 amino acids. The CDR3 reads CASSPSSNLIYEQFF. Written as DNA, the CDR3 is TGTGCCAGCAGCCCGTCTAGCAACCTAATCTATGAGCAGTTCTTC.

The rearrangement uses TRBV27 and TRBJ2-1, with TRBD2 identical over 14 bases. The germline V gene has CDR1 MNHEY and CDR2 SMNVEV (reference sequence). V was pared by 2 bases and J by 3 bases, with 6 bases of the junction left unmatched. This CDR3 region has 18 residues. The CDR3, as DNA: TGTGCCAGCAGTTTAAGCTTCGGACTAGCGGGAGGCTACAATGAGCAGTTCTTC. It translates to CASSLSFGLAGGYNEQFF.

The chain has TRBV6-5 and TRBJ2-1; the match to TRBD1 covers 8 bases. The CDR3 sequence is 14 residues long. Germline V CDR1 and CDR2: MNHEY, SVGAGI. V lost 6 bases, J lost 6 bases, and 7 bases stayed unmatched. CDR3 in amino acids: CASRNGQGGNEQFF. The DNA for the CDR3 is TGTGCCAGCAGAAATGGACAGGGCGGCAATGAGCAGTTCTTC.

J is TRBJ2-2 and V is TRBV4-3, with 7 bases aligning to TRBD1. Germline V CDR1 and CDR2: LGHNA, YSLEER. With V trimmed by 1 base and J by 4 bases, 6 bases remained unmatched. The CDR3 covers 16 residues. CDR3 in DNA: TGCGCCAGCAGCCAAGGAACGGGACAGACCACCGGGGAGCTGTTTTTT. Amino acids: CASSQGTGQTTGELFF.

The chain has TRBV5-6 and TRBJ2-3; D may be TRBD2 (6 bases). The germline CDR1 and CDR2 sequences are SGHDT and YYEEEE. Trimming removed 2 bases from V and 0 bases from J, with 13 bases in between. CDR3 length: 16 residues. DNA for the CDR3: TGTGCCAGCAGCTTAGTCGGCGGGACTAGCACAGATACGCAGTATTTT. This encodes CASSLVGGTSTDTQYF.

This clone was seen a single time. The V gene is TRBV7-7, the J gene TRBJ1-4, with 8 positions matching TRBD1. The ends lost 4 bases at V and 1 base at J; junction bases unmatched: 2. Germline V lookup: CDR1 SSHAT, CDR2 FNYEAQ (reference sequence). The CDR3 is made up of 15 amino acids. The CDR3 spells CASSSGQGTNEKLFF. Written as DNA, the CDR3 is TGTGCCAGCAGCTCTGGACAGGGAACTAATGAAAAACTGTTTTTT.

J is TRBJ2-3 and V is TRBV27; TRBD2 matches at 7 bases. V shed 2 bases, J shed 8 bases, and the junction held 10 bases outside the gene matches. CDR1 is MNHEY, CDR2 SMNVEV, per germline (reference sequence). This CDR3 is built from 15 residues. CDR3 protein: CASSLREGMGSTQYF. The DNA of the CDR3 is TGTGCCAGCAGTTTAAGGGAGGGGATGGGTTCTACGCAGTATTTT.

The chain joins TRBV7-3 to TRBJ1-1, with 8 nucleotides matching TRBD1. Germline V lookup: CDR1 SGHTA, CDR2 FQGTGA. Germline trimming cut 5 bases from V and 8 bases from J; bases unmatched to any gene: 7. This CDR3 is 13 amino acids long. The CDR3 region has the DNA TGTGCCAGCAGCCCTCGGACAGGGCAGGAAGCTTTCTTT. This translates into CASSPRTGQEAFF.

This CDR3 is CASSLARQMNTEAFF. As DNA, the CDR3 is TGTGCCAGCAGCTTAGCCCGACAGATGAACACTGAAGCTTTCTTT. The chain links TRBV7-2 to TRBJ1-1; perhaps TRBD1 as D (5 bases). The V gene lost 0 bases and the J gene lost 0 bases, with 8 bases spanning the gap. Germline V gene sequence: CDR1 SGHTA, CDR2 FQGNSA. CDR3 length: 15 amino acids. The variable domain in full, with the rest retrieved from reference TRBV7-2 and TRBJ1-1, is GAGVSQSPSNKVTEKGKDVELRCDPISGHTALYWYRQSLGQGLEFLIYFQGNSAPDKSGLPSDRFSAERTGGSVSTLTIQRTQQEDSAVYLCASSLARQMNTEAFFGQGTRLTVV.

The chain uses TRBV19 and TRBJ2-1; D possibly corresponds to TRBD2 (5 bases). CDR1 LNHDA and CDR2 SQIVND come from the germline V gene (reference sequence). The V end was cut by 6 bases, the J end by 0 bases, with 12 bases between. The length of the CDR3 is 15 residues. CDR3 in DNA: TGTGCCAGTAGAGGGCACGGGGTCTCCTACAATGAGCAGTTCTTC. Residues: CASRGHGVSYNEQFF.

The CDR3 is CASSFRQGGTDTQYF. CDR3 DNA sequence: TGTGCCAGCAGTTTCAGACAGGGAGGAACAGATACGCAGTATTTT. The chain links TRBV6-5 to TRBJ2-3; D is perhaps TRBD1 (7 bases). Between the trimmed V and J ends, which lost 4 bases and 3 bases, there was a span of 14 bases. The germline V gene encodes CDR1 MNHEY and CDR2 SVGAGI. The CDR3 loop spans 15 amino acids.

The V and J genes are TRBV7-9 and TRBJ2-1, with 11 bases fitting TRBD2. CDR3 length: 18 residues. With V trimmed by 3 bases and J by 10 bases, 17 bases remained unmatched. Germline CDR1 SEHNR, CDR2 FQNEAQ (reference sequence). The CDR3 sequence: CASSFVPPGSGGAGEQFF. The CDR3 nucleotides are TGTGCCAGCAGCTTCGTCCCTCCAGGTAGCGGGGGGGCCGGGGAGCAGTTCTTC. Together with reference TRBV7-9 and TRBJ2-1, the CDR3 gives the full variable domain: DTGVSQNPRHKITKRGQNVTFRCDPISEHNRLYWYRQTLGQGPEFLTYFQNEAQLEKSRLLSDRFSAERPKGSFSTLEIQRTEQGDSAMYLCASSFVPPGSGGAGEQFFGPGTRLTVL.

The V gene is TRBV4-1, the J gene TRBJ2-1; 11 nucleotides line up with TRBD2. With 5 bases clipped from V and 0 bases from J, the junction kept 9 bases outside the gene matches. The CDR3 runs 18 residues. Per the germline V gene, CDR1 is MGHRA and CDR2 is YSYEKL. CDR3 amino acids: CASSLTVSGGASYNEQFF. DNA of the CDR3: TGCGCCAGCAGCTTAACCGTTAGCGGGGGGGCCTCCTACAATGAGCAGTTCTTC.

The chain joins TRBV29-1 to TRBJ2-7, with a tentative D call TRBD2 (7 bases). V shed 6 bases and J shed 2 bases, with 20 bases lying between them. Germline CDR1 reads SQVTM; CDR2 reads ANQGSEA. The CDR3 consists of 15 residues. CDR3 bases: TGCAGCGTGAGGGGGGGGAAAGTCCTAGCCTACGAGCAGTACTTC. Translating it yields CSVRGGKVLAYEQYF.

The rearrangement links TRBV28 to TRBJ2-5; D unresolved. This CDR3 is built from 14 residues. Deletions cut 5 bases from V and 2 bases from J, with 12 bases between. Germline CDR1 and CDR2: MDHEN and SYDVKM. CDR3: CASSAASSQETQYF. CDR3 DNA sequence: TGTGCCAGCAGTGCGGCTAGTTCTCAAGAGACCCAGTACTTC.

V is TRBV6-5 and J is TRBJ2-7, with TRBD1 identical over 10 bases. The junction had 9 bases not matched to a gene; V was cut back by 6 bases and J by 4 bases. Germline CDR1 reads MNHEY; CDR2 reads SVGAGI. This CDR3 has 15 amino acids. For the CDR3, the DNA is TGTGCCAGCAGCTCCACCGGGACAGGGGAATACGAGCAGTACTTC. Protein product: CASSSTGTGEYEQYF.

This clone has just a few counts. The chain uses TRBV5-4 and TRBJ1-6, with unresolved D. The germline V gene has CDR1 SGHNT and CDR2 YYREEE (reference sequence). CDR3 length: 15 amino acids. The V gene lost 2 bases and the J gene lost 10 bases, with 16 bases spanning the gap. CDR3 in amino acids: CASSFDQEGYSPLHF. The CDR3 DNA is TGTGCCAGCAGCTTCGACCAGGAAGGATACTCACCCCTCCACTTT.

The chain links TRBV28 to TRBJ2-7, with TRBD2 identical over 7 bases. Germline CDR1 MDHEN, CDR2 SYDVKM. The J segment lost 2 bases and the V segment lost 6 bases, leaving 7 bases of the junction unmatched. The CDR3 loop spans 14 amino acids. The CDR3 here is CASSLLGGTYEQYF. CDR3 DNA: TGTGCCAGCAGCCTCTTGGGAGGGACCTACGAGCAGTACTTC.

The chain carries TRBV6-1 and TRBJ1-5; D ambiguous. Between the trimmed V and J ends, which lost 1 base and 6 bases, there was a span of 10 bases. The CDR3 loop spans 14 amino acids. Germline CDR1 MNHNS, CDR2 SASEGT. The CDR3 DNA reads as TGTGCCAGCAGTGAAGGACAAGAGGGTCAGCCCCAGCATTTT. It translates to CASSEGQEGQPQHF.

The rearrangement uses TRBV19 and TRBJ2-6; possible D gene TRBD2, 6 bases. The CDR3 has 16 residues. The ends were cut back, 3 bases at V and 0 bases at J, with 9 bases in the middle. The germline gives CDR1 LNHDA, CDR2 SQIVND (reference sequence). CDR3 in DNA: TGTGCCAGTAGTATTTGGGGGGACTCTGGGGCCAACGTCCTGACTTTC. Its translation is CASSIWGDSGANVLTF. Full variable domain (missing parts from reference TRBV19 and TRBJ2-6): DGGITQSPKYLFRKEGQNVTLSCEQNLNHDAMYWYRQDPGQGLRLIYYSQIVNDFQKGDIAEGYSVSREKKESFPLTVTSAQKNPTAFYLCASSIWGDSGANVLTFGAGSRLTVL.